The clone carrying this T cell receptor (beta chain) was seen at least ten times. Its antigen is undetermined. There are 15 residues in the CDR3. The germline gives CDR1 SGHAT, CDR2 FQNNGV. V lost 5 bases to trimming and J lost 5 bases; unmatched junction nucleotides: 7. These data belong to a study of regulatory T cells in long-lasting Graves disease. Study conclusions and caveats: Segments TRBV28, TRBJ1-2 and TRBJ2-5 showed preferential usage in persistent disease.

Construction of TCR beta libraries relied on iRepertoire HTBI primers and on Arm-PCR targeting CDR3 regions. Via MiXCR, TCRdb re-called the multiplex PCR reads, giving one row per CDR3 protein. The repertoire includes about 430,000 distinct CDR3 sequences, about 15% of them detected once, and under 9% sits in the top ten. As for time point: newly diagnosed GD, antithyroid drugs for less than 3 months. PBMC-derived RNA was used for the TCR library. This sample was also put to use in a study of T cells in Graves' hyperthyroidism and ophthalmopathy.

The J gene is TRBJ2-1, the V gene TRBV11-2; 9 bases match TRBD2. The TCR sequence derives from a woman in her thirties or forties with Graves disease. The sample was peripheral blood mononuclear cells (PBMCs), taken at new diagnosis, from a patient treated with antithyroid drugs. This chain's CDR3 is CASSPRIAGDNEQFF. The DNA of the CDR3 is TGTGCCAGCAGCCCCCGGATAGCGGGAGACAATGAGCAGTTCTTC.